The 4 T cell receptor beta chains given below trace back to one sample, sequenced in a study of T cells after yellow fever vaccination (dated by TCRdb to between 2018 and 2020). The receptor library was made with 5' RACE. Data came from an Illumina HiSeq 2500. TCRdb ran its own pipeline on the public reads, namely fastp trimming at Q25 and MiXCR clone calling, and kept in-frame beta chains. Entries that share a CDR3 protein sequence are merged under the most common genes and DNA. The sample records roughly 120,000 distinct CDR3 sequences, about 7.4% of which are singletons. Roughly 2.5% of the sample comes from the top ten. What the treatment or condition label conveys for this sample: live attenuated yellow fever vaccine strain. The starting material was CD4+ T cells sorted from PBMCs, obtained around 10 days after the first yellow fever vaccination. The receptors derive from a man aged 18 to 30 who received the YFV17D yellow fever vaccine.

This clonotype was recorded many times. The chain links TRBV20-1 to TRBJ2-1; the match to TRBD1 covers 8 bases. With 2 bases clipped from V and 8 bases from J, the junction kept 2 bases outside the gene matches. Germline values: CDR1 DFQATT, CDR2 SNEGSKA (reference sequence). The CDR3 is 12 amino acids. Written as DNA, the CDR3 is TGCAGTGCTAGACGACAGGGGTATGAGCAGTTCTTC. Translation: CSARRQGYEQFF.

This clonotype has a count of ten or more. The chain employs TRBV2 and TRBJ2-1, with D unresolved. Trimming stripped 5 bases from V and 5 bases from J, with 4 bases between. Germline CDR1 SNHLY, CDR2 FYNNEI. The CDR3 consists of 11 residues. CDR3 in amino acids: CASSSHNEQFF. In DNA, the CDR3 is TGTGCCAGCAGTTCCCACAATGAGCAGTTCTTC.

Many counts were recorded for this clonotype. V gene TRBV12-3 or TRBV12-4 combines with J gene TRBJ2-3; D might be TRBD1 (6 bases). Trimming pared 5 bases from V and 5 bases from J, leaving 17 bases between. This CDR3 is built from 15 residues. CDR3 sequence: CASSREGQGLDTQYF. The CDR3 DNA reads as TGTGCCAGCAGTCGAGAGGGCCAGGGGTTAGATACGCAGTATTTT.

Ten or more counts support this clonotype. The V and J genes are TRBV12-3 or TRBV12-4 and TRBJ2-1; D may be TRBD2 (5 bases). Deletions cut 2 bases from V and 9 bases from J, with 14 bases between. The CDR3 consists of 14 residues. CDR3: CASSLSAIEGEQFF. The CDR3 DNA is TGTGCCAGCAGTTTATCGGCGATTGAGGGTGAGCAGTTCTTC.